This T cell receptor beta chain originates from a study of blood T cell repertoires in COVID-19. The wider study: Both acute and convalescent COVID-19 samples were obtained from the United States, Italy and Spain. T cells, B-cell-depleted T cells, or PBMCs provided the cDNA or gDNA that served as material.

Germline V lookup: CDR1 KGHSH, CDR2 LQKENI. The CDR3 is made up of 15 amino acids. V lost 4 bases and J lost 6; bases outside the gene matches: 6. Authors' data handling: Nucleated cell counts were estimated from reference gene primer amplification. The table came from immunoSEQ multiplex PCR; TCRdb's copy has only in-frame clones and leaves some out. The V and J calls and clone size come from that table; D and trimming were worked out from the DNA. The table has 65,000 to 90,000 clones, approximately 90% seen once; the top ten hold around 8%. The TCR was taken from a man aged 25 to 40 with acute or convalescent COVID-19. Input material: peripheral blood. The chain combines TRBV18 with TRBJ2-1; TRBD2 matches at 10 bases. CDR3 in amino acids: CASSRPSGRVNEQFF. The CDR3, as DNA: TGTGCCAGCTCACGGCCTAGCGGGAGAGTCAATGAGCAGTTCTTC.